This TCR beta chain was sequenced during a study of blood T cell repertoires in COVID-19. For the study at large: Each recovered donor of Cohort 3 presented with two negative PCRs, clearance, or symptom resolution.

Participant ages covered about 18 to 100 years across 20 to 25 US areas. The table came from immunoSEQ multiplex PCR; TCRdb's copy has only in-frame clones and leaves some out. The sample has some 300,000 clones; roughly 91% are singletons. This CDR3 is built from 15 residues. Per germline, CDR1 SGHNT and CDR2 YENEEA. V was clipped by 5 bases and J by 5 bases; unmatched bases: 8. V and J are TRBV11-3 and TRBJ2-1; TRBD1 matches 8 bases. The clonotype comes from a woman aged 55-75 years in a cohort exposed to, infected with or recovered from COVID-19 (not recorded which). Sequenced material: PBMCs or T cells enriched from blood (not recorded which). The CDR3 DNA follows: TGTGCCAGCAGCCTCGGACAGGGCGAAAACAATGAGCAGTTCTTC. It translates to CASSLGQGENNEQFF. Full variable domain (missing parts from reference TRBV11-3 and TRBJ2-1): EAGVVQSPRYKIIEKKQPVAFWCNPISGHNTLYWYLQNLGQGPELLIRYENEEAVDDSQLPKDRFSAERLKGVDSTLKIQPAELGDSAVYLCASSLGQGENNEQFFGPGTRLTVL.